Below are 19 T cell receptor beta chains sequenced from a single sample in a study of blood T cells in healthy people across ages. A second about 7 to 11 cycle PCR used barcoded and J-beta primers. One entry per CDR3 protein results from TCRdb running MiXCR on the 5' RACE reads. The sample carries around 1,500,000 distinct CDR3 sequences, 35% to 45% recorded once. Sequenced input: blood. These receptors were taken from a woman aged 18-29 years in good health.

The rearrangement uses TRBV30 and TRBJ1-2; the D gene is possibly TRBD1 (5 bases). From germline, CDR1 is GTSNPN and CDR2 SVGIG (reference sequence). Trimming took 3 bases from V and 2 from J, leaving 10 bases between them. The CDR3 contains 13 residues. The CDR3 DNA follows: TGTGCCTGGAGCCCCGGGGCCAACTATGGCTACACCTTC. Residues: CAWSPGANYGYTF.

The chain links TRBV20-1 to TRBJ1-1; D is unclear. This CDR3 spans 11 amino acids. Germline V gene lookup returns CDR1 DFQATT and CDR2 SNEGSKA (reference sequence). The V gene lost 5 bases and the J gene lost 11 bases, with 15 bases spanning the gap. CDR3 sequence (DNA): TGCAGTGCTGGCGACGGAGTTGACGCTTTCTTT. It encodes CSAGDGVDAFF.

This clonotype was seen more than once but under ten times. Here the CDR3 DNA reads TGTGCCAGCAGTCAGCTGGCTAATGAGCAGTTCTTC. It translates to CASSQLANEQFF. This sequence joins TRBV27 and TRBJ2-1; D not certain. CDR3 length: 12 amino acids. V lost 5 bases and J 7 bases, leaving 9 bases between the germline ends. CDR1 and CDR2 (germline): MNHEY, SMNVEV (reference sequence).

The chain uses TRBV29-1 and TRBJ2-1; 7 positions agree with TRBD1. The CDR3 sequence is 12 residues long. Germline V lookup: CDR1 SQVTM, CDR2 ANQGSEA. V shed 7 bases, J shed 9 bases, and the junction held 9 bases outside the gene matches. DNA of the CDR3: TGCAGCGCCCCGGGGACAGCTGGTGAGCAGTTCTTC. This gives the protein CSAPGTAGEQFF.

This clonotype has only a few counts. This chain joins TRBV6-6 and TRBJ1-2; possible D gene TRBD1, 5 bases. The CDR3 runs to 14 residues. Germline values: CDR1 MNHNY, CDR2 SVGAGI (reference sequence). Trimming cost V 4 bases and J 0 bases, with 9 bases left between them. The CDR3 DNA reads TGTGCCAGCAGTTCGGGAGGGGCTAACTATGGCTACACCTTC. Protein product: CASSSGGANYGYTF.

This clonotype was seen only a few times. J is TRBJ2-4 and V is TRBV2; no firm D call. This CDR3 spans 20 amino acids. V gave up 6 bases and J gave up 13 bases, with 40 bases separating them. Per the germline V gene, CDR1 is SNHLY and CDR2 is FYNNEI. DNA for the CDR3: TGTGCCAGCAGGCTTAGTGCATTCGAGATGAGTGACACCCCGCGAGGAGAGCAGTACTTC. Its protein product is CASRLSAFEMSDTPRGEQYF.

This chain uses TRBV7-3 with TRBJ2-1, with 7 bases fitting TRBD1. Per the germline V gene, CDR1 is SGHTA and CDR2 is FQGTGA. V dropped 5 bases and J dropped 5; count of bases not matched to a gene: 6. The CDR3 sequence is 14 residues long. The CDR3: CASSPTGTHNEQFF. In nucleotides, the CDR3 is TGTGCCAGCAGCCCGACAGGGACACACAATGAGCAGTTCTTC.

This sequence joins TRBV24-1 and TRBJ2-5; TRBD2 matches 9 bases. CDR1 KGHDR and CDR2 SFDVKD come from the germline V gene. The CDR3 totals 12 residues. Unmatched junction bases numbered 10, after V lost 10 bases and J lost 11 bases. CDR3 coding DNA: TGTGCCACGGCAGAGGCGGGAGGGGAGCAGTACTTC. Residues: CATAEAGGEQYF.

The chain joins TRBV9 to TRBJ2-5, with 7 bases matching TRBD1. The CDR3 extends over 14 amino acids. CDR1 and CDR2 from the germline V gene are SGDLS and YYNGEE. V shed 0 bases and J 5 bases; nucleotides not matched to a gene: 4. As DNA, the CDR3 is TGTGCCAGCAGCGTAGCTCCGACAGGGGAGACCCAGTACTTC. The encoded protein is CASSVAPTGETQYF.

The genes are TRBV19 and TRBJ1-2; 9 bases are a match to TRBD1. With 7 bases clipped from V and 6 bases from J, the junction kept 9 bases outside the gene matches. The CDR3 length is 14 residues. Germline V gene sequence: CDR1 LNHDA, CDR2 SQIVND (reference sequence). CDR3 sequence: CASTLQQGADGYTF. In DNA form, the CDR3 reads TGTGCCAGTACTTTACAACAGGGGGCTGATGGCTACACCTTC. The variable domain in full, completed from reference TRBV19 and TRBJ1-2, reads DGGITQSPKYLFRKEGQNVTLSCEQNLNHDAMYWYRQDPGQGLRLIYYSQIVNDFQKGDIAEGYSVSREKKESFPLTVTSAQKNPTAFYLCASTLQQGADGYTFGSGTRLTVV.

In this sample, this clonotype turned up a few times. The V gene is TRBV7-2, the J gene TRBJ2-3; D is uncertain. Germline assignment: CDR1 SGHTA and CDR2 FQGNSA. This CDR3 is 13 amino acids long. Trimming took off 4 bases at V and 7 bases at J, with 12 bases between the two ends. CDR3 region: CASSSPLRYTQYF. The CDR3 DNA sequence: TGTGCCAGCAGCTCGCCCCTACGTTATACGCAGTATTTT. Based on the CDR3 plus reference TRBV7-2 and TRBJ2-3, the full variable domain is GAGVSQSPSNKVTEKGKDVELRCDPISGHTALYWYRQSLGQGLEFLIYFQGNSAPDKSGLPSDRFSAERTGGSVSTLTIQRTQQEDSAVYLCASSSPLRYTQYFGPGTRLTVL.

This rearrangement joins TRBV2 to TRBJ1-5; 7 bases line up with TRBD1. CDR1 and CDR2 from the germline V gene are SNHLY and FYNNEI. The V gene end was trimmed by 2 bases and the J gene end by 0 bases; junction bases not matched to a gene: 10. This CDR3 has 18 residues. The CDR3 nucleotides read TGTGCCAGCAGTGAATGGGCAGGGGGAAAATATAGCAATCAGCCCCAGCATTTT. Protein sequence: CASSEWAGGKYSNQPQHF.

This chain uses TRBV12-3 or TRBV12-4 with TRBJ2-5; D gene ambiguous. There are 11 residues in the CDR3. V was clipped by 7 bases and J by 2 bases, with 5 bases between them. Written as DNA, the CDR3 is TGTGCCAGCATGGGGCAAGAGACCCAGTACTTC. Translated, it gives CASMGQETQYF.

The chain joins TRBV27 to TRBJ2-6, with D unclear. The V and J ends lost 0 bases and 2 bases respectively, with 2 bases between them. Germline-derived CDR1 and CDR2 are MNHEY and SMNVEV (reference sequence). This CDR3 region has 14 residues. This chain's CDR3 is CASSLSTGANVLTF. CDR3 coding DNA: TGTGCCAGCAGTTTATCGACTGGGGCCAACGTCCTGACTTTC.

This clonotype occurred a few times. This sequence joins TRBV6-6 and TRBJ2-1; 7 bases line up with TRBD2. CDR1 is MNHNY, CDR2 SVGAGI, per germline (reference sequence). This CDR3 has 11 amino acids. V shed 4 bases and J 12 bases; nucleotides not matched to a gene: 3. The CDR3 is CASSSSGLQFF. The CDR3 DNA reads as TGTGCCAGCAGTTCTAGCGGACTGCAGTTCTTC.

This chain connects TRBV7-9 to TRBJ2-7; 7 nucleotides agree with TRBD1. The V segment lost 4 bases and the J segment 3 bases; nucleotides outside the gene matches: 6. The CDR3 loop spans 14 amino acids. Germline values: CDR1 SEHNR, CDR2 FQNEAQ (reference sequence). Written as DNA, the CDR3 is TGTGCCAGCAGCTCCCCGAGGGGGCTCTACGAGCAGTACTTC. Amino acids: CASSSPRGLYEQYF.

This rearrangement joins TRBV6-6 to TRBJ2-2; D is undetermined. The germline V gene encodes CDR1 MNHNY and CDR2 SVGAGI (reference sequence). V was shortened by 0 bases and J by 4 bases, with 15 bases between the two germline ends. The CDR3 loop spans 17 amino acids. The CDR3 DNA is TGTGCCAGCAGTTACTCGACGTATCGGAGATTCACCGGGGAGCTGTTTTTT. It yields the protein CASSYSTYRRFTGELFF.

Worth noting for this clonotype: An end of the junction differs from the germline gene, which may be a read error. The J gene is TRBJ2-7, the V gene TRBV5-1; TRBD1 matches 8 bases. The CDR3 contains 15 residues. Looked up from germline, CDR1 is SGHRS and CDR2 is YFSETQ. For the CDR3, the DNA is TGCGCCAGCAGCTCCGGGACAGGCTACTCCGACGAGCAGTACTTC. It encodes CASSSGTGYSDEQYF.

The genes are TRBV7-2 and TRBJ2-5; 10 bases match TRBD2. V gave up 2 bases and J gave up 2 bases; unmatched junction bases: 8. The CDR3 runs to 17 residues. The germline V gene has CDR1 SGHTA and CDR2 FQGNSA. CDR3 bases: TGTGCCAGCAGCTTATACGTGACTAGCGGGCGTCAAGAGACCCAGTACTTC. This codes for CASSLYVTSGRQETQYF.